This T cell receptor beta chain was retrieved from a study of T-cell reconstitution after alpha-beta-depleted transplantation in children. The sample holds a few counts of this clonotype. Its specificity is unknown. Study results and caveats: Reportedly, roughly two months post-transplant, alpha-beta T cells arose from several hundred expanded graft clones. Surviving recipient T cells and intrathymic progenitors accounted for some patients' high TCRbeta diversity at day 60. Fresh T-cell production supplied most of the T-cell counts and diversity seen one year after transplant.

Unique molecular identifiers were used to barcode this TCRbeta library. TCRdb passed the PCR reads through MiXCR, listing each CDR3 protein once. Here the sample spans about 300,000 distinct CDR3 sequences, approximately 7.3% being singletons. The germline gives CDR1 SGHVS, CDR2 FNYEAQ. The CDR3 sequence is 14 residues long. Trimming took 5 bases from V and 3 from J; bases not matched to a gene: 6. The clonotype was recovered from a female patient aged 2-15 years who had a stem cell transplant for Fanconi anemia, so the T cells may come from the graft donor. Material: peripheral blood, obtained 360 days after TCRalphabeta/CD19-depleted stem cell transplant. V usage is TRBV7-6 and J usage is TRBJ2-5; 7 bases fit TRBD1. The CDR3 nucleotides are TGTGCCAGCAGCCCCCGACAGGGTAAAGAGACCCAGTACTTC. It encodes CASSPRQGKETQYF.